A single T cell receptor (beta chain) is shown here with its context. Its antigen is unidentified. The germline V and J ends were trimmed by 8 bases and 4 bases, with 17 bases remaining between them. Germline V gene lookup returns CDR1 MNHNY and CDR2 SVGAGI (reference sequence). CDR3 size: 14 residues. The data belong to a study of T cell responses to AZD1222 COVID-19 vaccine. About the research overall: It was second doses at about 4 or about 12 weeks that were pooled.

TCRdb's table, derived via immunoSEQ multiplex PCR, lists solely in-frame clones and lacks some. Counted here are about 130,000 clones, approximately 94% occurring once; the ten biggest clones make up roughly 7.2%. Study observations and caveats: Repertoire sampling occurred only after the peak T cell response. The study reported that nearly half of spike-specific TCRs target unmutated variant regions. White British people made up most donors, females outnumbered males, and clonal diversity was possibly underestimated.

The material was peripheral blood, obtained on day 0 of AZD1222 vaccination. The rearrangement uses TRBV6-6 and TRBJ1-2, with D unclear. The clonotype originates from an adult in good health. In DNA, the CDR3 is TGTGCCAGCGTAAGGAAGCCGGCCCTCTATGGCTACACCTTC. Its translation: CASVRKPALYGYTF.